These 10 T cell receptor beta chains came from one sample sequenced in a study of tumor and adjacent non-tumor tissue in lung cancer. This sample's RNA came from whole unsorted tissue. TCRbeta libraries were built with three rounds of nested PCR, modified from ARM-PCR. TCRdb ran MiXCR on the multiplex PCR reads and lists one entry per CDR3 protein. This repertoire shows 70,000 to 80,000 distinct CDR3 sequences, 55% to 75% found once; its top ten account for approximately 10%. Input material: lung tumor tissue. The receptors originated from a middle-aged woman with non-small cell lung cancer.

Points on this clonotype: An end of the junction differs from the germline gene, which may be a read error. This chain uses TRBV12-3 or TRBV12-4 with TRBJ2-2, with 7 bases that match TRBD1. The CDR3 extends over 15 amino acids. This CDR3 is CASSSRQGNTGELLF. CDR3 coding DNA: TGTGCCAGCAGTTCTAGACAGGGAAATACCGGGGAGCTGCTTTTT.

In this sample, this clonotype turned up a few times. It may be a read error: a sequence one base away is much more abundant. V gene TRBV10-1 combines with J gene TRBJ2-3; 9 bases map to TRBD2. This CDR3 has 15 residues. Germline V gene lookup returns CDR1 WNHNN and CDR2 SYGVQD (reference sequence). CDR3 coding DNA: TGCGCCAGCAGTGATCGGTCTAGCGGGAAAGATATGCAGTATTTT. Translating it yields CASSDRSSGKDMQYF.

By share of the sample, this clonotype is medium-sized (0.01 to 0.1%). For the CDR3, the DNA is TGCGCCAGCAGCCAGGGTCCCCGGACAGTTTCACCCCTCCACTTT. Translated: CASSQGPRTVSPLHF. This chain joins TRBV4-1 and TRBJ1-6, with D possibly matching TRBD1 (6 bases). V was cut by 3 bases and J by 9 bases, with 15 bases left in between. Germline CDR1 MGHRA, CDR2 YSYEKL. The CDR3 covers 15 residues.

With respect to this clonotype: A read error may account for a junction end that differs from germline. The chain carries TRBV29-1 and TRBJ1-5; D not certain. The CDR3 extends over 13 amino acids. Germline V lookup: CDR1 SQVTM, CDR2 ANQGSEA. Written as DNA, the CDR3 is TGCAGCGTTCCGAGGGCTCCTAATCAGCCTCAGCATTTT. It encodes CSVPRAPNQPQHF.

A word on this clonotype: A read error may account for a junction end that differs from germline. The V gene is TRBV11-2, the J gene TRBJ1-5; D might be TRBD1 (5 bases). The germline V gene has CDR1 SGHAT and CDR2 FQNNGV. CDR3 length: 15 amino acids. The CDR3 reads CASSLKGAPNLPQHF. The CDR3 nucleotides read TGTGCCAGCAGCCTCAAAGGGGCGCCCAATCTGCCCCAGCATTTT.

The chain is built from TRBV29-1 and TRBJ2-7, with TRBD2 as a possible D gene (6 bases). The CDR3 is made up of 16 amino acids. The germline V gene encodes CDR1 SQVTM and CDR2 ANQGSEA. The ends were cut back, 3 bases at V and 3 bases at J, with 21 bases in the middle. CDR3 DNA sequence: TGCAGCGTTGATGATCGGATTACGATGGGGGGCTACGAGCAGTACTTC. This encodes CSVDDRITMGGYEQYF.

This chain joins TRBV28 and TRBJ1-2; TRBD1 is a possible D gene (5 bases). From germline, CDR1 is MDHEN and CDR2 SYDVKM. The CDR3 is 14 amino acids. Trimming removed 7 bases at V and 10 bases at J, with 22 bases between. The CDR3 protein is CASNHQREGHAYTF. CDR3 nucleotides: TGTGCCAGCAACCACCAAAGGGAGGGGCATGCCTACACCTTC.

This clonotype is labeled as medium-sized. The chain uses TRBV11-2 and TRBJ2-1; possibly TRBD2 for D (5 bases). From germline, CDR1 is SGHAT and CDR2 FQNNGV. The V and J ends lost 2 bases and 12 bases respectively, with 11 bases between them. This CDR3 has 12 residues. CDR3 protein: CASSLTRTRQFF. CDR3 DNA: TGTGCCAGCAGCTTAACCAGGACTCGGCAGTTCTTC.

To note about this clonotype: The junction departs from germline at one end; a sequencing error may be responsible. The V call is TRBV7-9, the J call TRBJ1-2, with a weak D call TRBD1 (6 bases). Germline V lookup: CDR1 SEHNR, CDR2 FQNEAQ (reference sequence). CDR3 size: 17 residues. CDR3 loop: CVSSLANAGVDNYGYTF. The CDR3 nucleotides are TGTGTCAGCAGCTTAGCGAATGCAGGGGTGGATAACTATGGCTACACCTTC.

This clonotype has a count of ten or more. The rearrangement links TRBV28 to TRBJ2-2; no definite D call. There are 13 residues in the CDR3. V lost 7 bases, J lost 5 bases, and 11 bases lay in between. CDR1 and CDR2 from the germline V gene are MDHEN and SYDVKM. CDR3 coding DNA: TGTGCCAGCAACGGCAGGCGGACCGGGGAGCTGTTTTTT. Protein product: CASNGRRTGELFF.